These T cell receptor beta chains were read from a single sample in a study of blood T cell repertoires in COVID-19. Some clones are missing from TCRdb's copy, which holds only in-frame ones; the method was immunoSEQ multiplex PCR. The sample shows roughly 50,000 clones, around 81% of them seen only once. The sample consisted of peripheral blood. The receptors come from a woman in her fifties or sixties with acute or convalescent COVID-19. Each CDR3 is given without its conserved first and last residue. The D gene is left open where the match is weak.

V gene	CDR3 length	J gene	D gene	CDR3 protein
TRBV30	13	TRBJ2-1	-	AWKQDYQTYNEQF
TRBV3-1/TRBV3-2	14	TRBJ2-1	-	ASSPDSGSSYNEQF
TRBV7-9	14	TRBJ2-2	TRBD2	ASSARGDIYTGELF
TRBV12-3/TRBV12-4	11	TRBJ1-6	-	ASSFHEDSPLH
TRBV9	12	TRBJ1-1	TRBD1	ASSEGAANTEAF
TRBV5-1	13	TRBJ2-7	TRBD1	ASSLGGQVVYEQY
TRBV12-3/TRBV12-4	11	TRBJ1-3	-	ATYRVLGNTIY
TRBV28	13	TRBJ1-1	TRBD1	ASSLFGTGTSEAF
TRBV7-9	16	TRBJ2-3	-	ASSAVPGRALRTDTQY
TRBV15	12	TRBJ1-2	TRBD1	ATSSGQGEYGYT
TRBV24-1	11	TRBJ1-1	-	ATSDLGGTEAF
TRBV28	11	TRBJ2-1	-	ASNREIHNEQF
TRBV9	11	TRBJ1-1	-	ASSVAGHSEAF
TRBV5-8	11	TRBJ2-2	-	ASSPTRPGELF
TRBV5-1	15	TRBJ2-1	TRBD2	ASSLKLAGGPIGEQF
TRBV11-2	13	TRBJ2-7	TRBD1	ASSPRQGPPYEQY
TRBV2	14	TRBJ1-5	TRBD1	ASSDGRGASNQPQH
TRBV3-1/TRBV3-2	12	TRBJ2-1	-	ASSQAARTNEQF
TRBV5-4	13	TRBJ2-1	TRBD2	ASSKGLAEYNEQF
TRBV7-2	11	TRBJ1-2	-	ASTLAKNYGYT
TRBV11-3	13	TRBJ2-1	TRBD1	ASSPGQGASYEQF
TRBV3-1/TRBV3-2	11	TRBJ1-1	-	ASSLSGSPEAF
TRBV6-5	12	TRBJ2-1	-	ASRQGWSYNEQF
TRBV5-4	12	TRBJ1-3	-	ASSQDSSGNTIY
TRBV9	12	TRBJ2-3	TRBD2	ASSPSGSTDTQY
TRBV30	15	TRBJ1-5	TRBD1	AWSYRDSWVSNQPQH
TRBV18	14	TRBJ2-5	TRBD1	ASSPRTGDRQETQY
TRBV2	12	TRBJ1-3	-	ASSEVVAGNTIY
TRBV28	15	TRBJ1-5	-	ASSESHLTGGNQPQH
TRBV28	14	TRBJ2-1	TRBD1	ASSFRDRGGANEQF
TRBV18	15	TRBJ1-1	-	ASSPPQGQIMNTEAF
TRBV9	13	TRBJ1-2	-	ASSVGGRGDYGYT
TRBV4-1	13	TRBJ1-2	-	ASSPSWAVGYGYT
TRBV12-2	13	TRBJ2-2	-	ASRLAALCGGELF
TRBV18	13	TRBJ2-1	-	ASSPSVTEGNEQF
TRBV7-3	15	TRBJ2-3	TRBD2	ASSLTPSGVYTDTQY
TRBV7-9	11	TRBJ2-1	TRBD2	ASSWGGSNEQF